The 30 T cell receptor beta chains listed next were all sequenced from one sample in a study of T cell responses to AZD1222 COVID-19 vaccine (dated by TCRdb to about 2021). Taken with the paper, the label for time point translates to: about 28 days (+/-7) after the second vaccine dose. The library was obtained by the immunoSEQ multiplex PCR assay. What TCRdb holds here is the immuneACCESS table cut down to in-frame rearrangements. Part of the clones is not present; checked against another copy, under half of the missing clones reflect an unresolved V gene, and the others are unexplained. Here the sample has 150,000 or so clones; 90% occur a single time. The ten largest clones represent approximately 6.3% of the sample. This specimen consisted of peripheral blood, obtained 28 days after the second AZD1222 dose. The receptors here all came from an adult who received the AZD1222 COVID-19 vaccine.

The table lists this clone with a few counts. The chain recombines TRBV7-3 with TRBJ2-3; 7 bases are a match to TRBD2. CDR1 is SGHTA and CDR2 is FQGTGA in the germline V gene. Trimming took 5 bases from V and 0 from J; bases not matched to a gene: 5. This CDR3 spans 15 amino acids. The DNA of the CDR3 is TGTGCCAGCAGCCTTAGCGGGCCTAGCACAGATACGCAGTATTTT. This sequence encodes CASSLSGPSTDTQYF.

The J gene is TRBJ2-1, the V gene TRBV6-5; D is possibly TRBD2 (6 bases). This CDR3 has 14 residues. V lost 0 bases to trimming and J lost 6 bases, with 9 bases between them. CDR1 is MNHEY and CDR2 is SVGAGI in the germline V gene. The CDR3 here is CASSYSGTFNEQFF. As DNA, the CDR3 is TGTGCCAGCAGTTACTCCGGGACTTTCAATGAGCAGTTCTTC.

V usage is TRBV6-5 and J usage is TRBJ2-7, with 10 nucleotides matching TRBD2. CDR1 is MNHEY and CDR2 is SVGAGI in the germline V gene. After removal of 7 bases from V and 3 bases from J, the junction contained 6 bases not matched to a gene. CDR3 length: 14 amino acids. CDR3 coding DNA: TGTGCCAGCACCTCTAGCGGGAGTCTCTACGAGCAGTACTTC. Its protein is CASTSSGSLYEQYF.

This sequence joins TRBV28 and TRBJ2-2; 9 nucleotides align to TRBD2. Germline CDR1 and CDR2: MDHEN and SYDVKM. With 4 bases clipped from V and 6 bases from J, the junction kept 9 bases outside the gene matches. The CDR3 totals 16 residues. CDR3 region: CASSSLGTSNAGELFF. The CDR3 nucleotides read TGTGCCAGCAGTTCCTTGGGGACTAGCAATGCCGGGGAGCTGTTTTTT.

The CDR3 DNA reads TGTGCCAGCAGCCAAGATCCTAGCGGGTACTACGAGCAGTACTTC. Translation gives CASSQDPSGYYEQYF. The chain employs TRBV4-2 and TRBJ2-7; 8 bases are a match to TRBD2. V was clipped by 0 bases and J by 3 bases; unmatched bases: 4. The CDR3 covers 15 residues. CDR1 LGHNA and CDR2 YNFKEQ come from the germline V gene.

The CDR3 sequence is CASSQTTSGSGEQFF. The CDR3 DNA reads as TGTGCCAGCAGTCAGACGACTAGCGGGAGTGGTGAGCAGTTCTTC. The chain joins TRBV6-4 to TRBJ2-1; 12 nucleotides agree with TRBD2. The CDR3 consists of 15 residues. The V gene's germline CDR1 is MRHNA and CDR2 SNTAGT. V dropped 5 bases and J dropped 9; count of bases not matched to a gene: 8.

A word on this clone: Within the sample, other DNA sequences also encode this same CDR3. The CDR3 region has the DNA TGTGCCAGCAGTTACAGGCAGGGCTACGAGCAGTACTTC. Protein sequence: CASSYRQGYEQYF. V and J are TRBV6-5 and TRBJ2-7; weak D call: TRBD1 (5 bases). CDR1 and CDR2 from the germline V gene are MNHEY and SVGAGI. The CDR3 is 13 residues long. The ends were cut back, 2 bases at V and 3 bases at J, with 8 bases in the middle.

CDR3 bases: TGTGCCACCAGTGACGCTAAAAGGGGACTCCCAGAGGAGACCCAGTACTTC. Translating gives CATSDAKRGLPEETQYF. The V call is TRBV24-1, the J call TRBJ2-5; possibly TRBD2 for D (6 bases). Looked up from germline, CDR1 is KGHDR and CDR2 is SFDVKD. Trimming removed 4 bases at V and 5 bases at J, with 22 bases between. The CDR3 covers 17 residues.

The rearrangement links TRBV10-2 to TRBJ2-3; TRBD2 aligns across 12 bases. Germline CDR1 and CDR2: WSHSY and SAAADI. The CDR3 consists of 17 residues. J was trimmed by 4 bases and V by 5 bases; bases with no gene match: 10. The CDR3 spells CASSRSVLAGGSDTQYF. CDR3 bases: TGCGCCAGCAGTCGCTCGGTACTAGCGGGAGGATCAGATACGCAGTATTTT.

The chain couples TRBV11-2 to TRBJ1-2; 8 nucleotides line up with TRBD1. The length of the CDR3 is 14 residues. J was trimmed by 5 bases and V by 5 bases; bases with no gene match: 7. The germline V gene encodes CDR1 SGHAT and CDR2 FQNNGV. CDR3 region: CASSLTGVGYGYTF. CDR3 nucleotides: TGTGCCAGCAGCCTGACAGGGGTTGGGTATGGCTACACCTTC.

The table lists this clone with a few counts. The chain links TRBV25-1 to TRBJ1-4; a weak D match, TRBD1 (5 bases). Per the germline V gene, CDR1 is MGHDK and CDR2 is SYGVNS. The V end lost 8 bases, the J end lost 7 bases, and 14 bases lay between the germline ends. The CDR3 runs 13 residues. CDR3 nucleotide sequence: TGTGCCAGCGGGGGGGTGGCTGGTGAAAAACTGTTTTTT. Translating it yields CASGGVAGEKLFF.

The rearrangement uses TRBV20-1 and TRBJ1-5; D is unclear. The CDR3 is 14 amino acids. The germline CDR1 and CDR2 sequences are DFQATT and SNEGSKA (reference sequence). V was trimmed by 3 bases and J by 7 bases, leaving 16 bases between them. CDR3 coding DNA: TGCAGTGCTAGTGCTCTCGGATACGGACAGCCCCAGCATTTT. This encodes CSASALGYGQPQHF.

This rearrangement joins TRBV18 to TRBJ2-5; possibly TRBD2 for D (5 bases). The V gene's germline CDR1 is KGHSH and CDR2 LQKENI. V shed 6 bases and J shed 2 bases, with 10 bases lying between them. This CDR3 contains 13 residues. The CDR3 DNA follows: TGTGCCAGCTCCACCGGGGTACAAGAGACCCAGTACTTC. Encoded protein: CASSTGVQETQYF.

CDR3 loop: CASSYSMEAAYGYTF. The CDR3 DNA sequence: TGTGCCAGCAGTTACTCGATGGAGGCCGCCTATGGCTACACCTTC. The rearrangement links TRBV6-5 to TRBJ1-2; D gene ambiguous. The CDR3 totals 15 residues. Deletions cut 0 bases from V and 4 bases from J, with 12 bases between. The germline V gene has CDR1 MNHEY and CDR2 SVGAGI.

This clone has more than one count but fewer than ten. The chain recombines TRBV28 with TRBJ2-6; 9 bases agree with TRBD2. This CDR3 contains 17 residues. V shed 7 bases and J 3 bases; nucleotides not matched to a gene: 10. Per the germline V gene, CDR1 is MDHEN and CDR2 is SYDVKM. This chain's CDR3 is CASTHRASGVGANVLTF. CDR3 nucleotide sequence: TGTGCCAGCACTCACCGGGCTAGCGGGGTTGGGGCCAACGTCCTGACTTTC.

The rearrangement uses TRBV5-1 and TRBJ1-4; D gene unclear. The V end lost 4 bases, the J end lost 6 bases, and 10 bases lay between the germline ends. The CDR3 runs to 13 residues. Germline V gene lookup returns CDR1 SGHRS and CDR2 YFSETQ. CDR3 in DNA: TGCGCCAGCAGCGCGGACGGTTATGAAAAACTGTTTTTT. Translated: CASSADGYEKLFF.

This chain connects TRBV18 to TRBJ1-6, with unresolved D. The CDR3 has 14 residues. Germline CDR1 and CDR2: KGHSH and LQKENI. Trimming left V 2 bases short and J 5 bases short, with 7 bases between. The CDR3 DNA reads as TGTGCCAGCTCACCATCTCGGGATAATTCACCCCTCCACTTT. Its translation is CASSPSRDNSPLHF.

This chain connects TRBV28 to TRBJ1-6; TRBD1 aligns across 8 bases. Looked up from germline, CDR1 is MDHEN and CDR2 is SYDVKM. The CDR3 contains 17 residues. The trim removed 3 bases at V and 4 bases at J, leaving 8 bases unmatched. CDR3 coding DNA: TGTGCCAGCAGTTTCCCTGTCACAGGGGGGTATAATTCACCCCTCCACTTT. Translation gives CASSFPVTGGYNSPLHF.

The chain employs TRBV11-2 and TRBJ2-7; TRBD2 aligns across 8 bases. Looked up from germline, CDR1 is SGHAT and CDR2 is FQNNGV. The junction had 11 bases not matched to a gene; V was cut back by 2 bases and J by 5 bases. This CDR3 has 16 residues. The CDR3, as DNA: TGTGCCAGCAGCTTAATATTTGCTAGCGGGCGGAACGAGCAGTACTTC. This gives the protein CASSLIFASGRNEQYF. Complete variable domain (other parts from reference TRBV11-2 and TRBJ2-7): EAGVAQSPRYKIIEKRQSVAFWCNPISGHATLYWYQQILGQGPKLLIQFQNNGVVDDSQLPKDRFSAERLKGVDSTLKIQPAKLEDSAVYLCASSLIFASGRNEQYFGPGTRLTVT.

The chain uses TRBV10-3 and TRBJ2-1, with 13 bases identical to TRBD2. Per the germline V gene, CDR1 is ENHRY and CDR2 is SYGVKD. The CDR3 contains 19 residues. Trimming took 5 bases from V and 8 from J; bases not matched to a gene: 18. CDR3 residues: CAISSGLAGAFLTSDEQFF. In nucleotides, the CDR3 is TGTGCCATCAGTTCCGGACTAGCGGGAGCGTTCTTGACCTCCGATGAGCAGTTCTTC.

The V gene is TRBV5-1, the J gene TRBJ1-2, with D possibly being TRBD1 (5 bases). Germline-derived CDR1 and CDR2 are SGHRS and YFSETQ. V was shortened by 0 bases and J by 6 bases, with 9 bases between the two germline ends. The CDR3 totals 13 residues. The CDR3 region is CASSLERTNGYTF. The CDR3 DNA reads TGCGCCAGCAGCTTGGAGAGGACAAATGGCTACACCTTC.

The genes are TRBV6-6 and TRBJ1-2; D not resolved. With 2 bases removed from V and 2 bases from J, the gap between germline ends came to 6 bases. Germline assignment: CDR1 MNHNY and CDR2 SVGAGI (reference sequence). This CDR3 is built from 13 residues. The DNA for the CDR3 is TGTGCCAGCAGTTACGTAGGGAACTATGGCTACACCTTC. This sequence encodes CASSYVGNYGYTF.

This chain connects TRBV27 to TRBJ2-7, with TRBD2 as a possible D gene (6 bases). The V and J ends lost 8 bases and 5 bases respectively, with 25 bases between them. CDR3 length: 16 amino acids. Germline lookup yields CDR1 MNHEY and CDR2 SMNVEV (reference sequence). The CDR3: CASRLSGASRGDEQYF. CDR3 DNA sequence: TGTGCCAGCCGCCTGAGCGGTGCGTCGCGGGGCGACGAGCAGTACTTC.

V gene TRBV7-3 combines with J gene TRBJ2-1, with 8 bases that match TRBD2. CDR3 length equals 17 residues. V dropped 1 base and J dropped 0; count of bases not matched to a gene: 5. The germline CDR1 and CDR2 sequences are SGHTA and FQGTGA. CDR3 sequence: CASSLSASGYSYNEQFF. The CDR3 coding sequence is TGTGCCAGCAGCTTAAGTGCTAGCGGGTACTCCTACAATGAGCAGTTCTTC.

The J gene is TRBJ1-2, the V gene TRBV14; no definite D call. The V end lost 1 base, the J end lost 1 base, and 7 bases lay between the germline ends. Germline V gene lookup returns CDR1 SGHDN and CDR2 FVKESK. This CDR3 region has 14 residues. CDR3 sequence: CASSQGGGNYGYTF. DNA for the CDR3: TGTGCCAGCAGCCAAGGTGGCGGTAACTATGGCTACACCTTC.

Regarding this clone: Germline is not matched at one junction end, which may reflect a read error. V is TRBV10-3 and J is TRBJ1-4; tentative D call: TRBD1 (5 bases). The germline V gene encodes CDR1 ENHRY and CDR2 SYGVKD. The CDR3 length is 13 residues. The CDR3 DNA reads as TGTGCCATCAGTGGACAGCAAAATGAAAAACTGCTTTTT. Residues: CAISGQQNEKLLF.

The chain joins TRBV6-5 to TRBJ2-5; a possible D gene is TRBD2 (5 bases). Trimming took off 4 bases at V and 5 bases at J, with 8 bases between the two ends. Germline loops: CDR1 MNHEY, CDR2 SVGAGI. The CDR3 sequence is 12 residues long. The CDR3 DNA sequence: TGTGCCAGCAGTTCTCCGGGGGAGACCCAGTACTTC. Protein product: CASSSPGETQYF.

The chain employs TRBV6-1 and TRBJ2-1; 9 nucleotides line up with TRBD1. Trimming cost V 3 bases and J 5 bases; bases outside gene matches: 5. The V gene's germline CDR1 is MNHNS and CDR2 SASEGT. This CDR3 has 15 amino acids. The CDR3 DNA is TGTGCCAGCAGTGACGGGACAGGGTTCGACAATGAGCAGTTCTTC. Amino acids: CASSDGTGFDNEQFF.

This clone was seen only once. In DNA form, the CDR3 reads TGTGCCAGCAGTTGGGGCCGAACCTACGAGCAGTACTTC. It encodes CASSWGRTYEQYF. The V gene is TRBV28, the J gene TRBJ2-7, with TRBD1 as a possible D gene (5 bases). From germline, CDR1 is MDHEN and CDR2 SYDVKM. The V gene lost 4 bases and the J gene lost 2 bases, with 9 bases spanning the gap. CDR3 length equals 13 residues. The complete variable domain, with remaining parts taken from reference TRBV28 and TRBJ2-7, reads DVKVTQSSRYLVKRTGEKVFLECVQDMDHENMFWYRQDPGLGLRLIYFSYDVKMKEKGDIPEGYSVSREKKERFSLILESASTNQTSMYLCASSWGRTYEQYFGPGTRLTVT.

The genes are TRBV10-2 and TRBJ2-7; TRBD2 aligns across 9 bases. J lost 3 bases, V lost 8 bases, and 5 bases had no gene match. The length of the CDR3 is 13 residues. From germline, CDR1 is WSHSY and CDR2 SAAADI. The CDR3 reads CASGLAGVYEQYF. The DNA for the CDR3 is TGCGCCAGCGGGTTAGCGGGGGTCTACGAGCAGTACTTC.